This T cell receptor beta chain was sequenced for a study of cytomegalovirus exposure and HLA in healthy donors. Deletions cut 1 base from V and 3 bases from J, with 6 bases between. CDR3 length: 13 amino acids. The germline gives CDR1 SEHNR, CDR2 FQNEAQ (reference sequence). General study points: Later analysis identified a missense DCLRE1C variant that was linked to TCR beta V- and J-gene trimming. Confirmation in vitro established that a few CMV-associated chains were specific for CMV antigens.

The PCR made use of 60 Vbeta and 13 Jbeta primers. Libraries were prepared by immunoSEQ multiplex PCR; TCRdb keeps only in-frame clonotypes and omits some of them. The sample carries around 120,000 clones, 81% recorded once. With respect to this clone: Its target is unknown.

This chain uses TRBV7-9 with TRBJ1-1; the D gene is possibly TRBD1 (5 bases). The origin of this receptor is a young man in good health and CMV-seronegative. Sequenced: PBMCs. The CDR3 DNA follows: TGTGCCAGCAGCTTAGTAGGGGACACTGAAGCTTTCTTT. The encoded protein is CASSLVGDTEAFF. The full variable domain, rest sourced from reference TRBV7-9 and TRBJ1-1, is DTGVSQNPRHKITKRGQNVTFRCDPISEHNRLYWYRQTLGQGPEFLTYFQNEAQLEKSRLLSDRFSAERPKGSFSTLEIQRTEQGDSAMYLCASSLVGDTEAFFGQGTRLTVV.